A single sample is the source of the 17 T cell receptor beta chains below, sequenced in a study of blood T cells in healthy people across ages. With a J-beta primer mix and a sample-barcoded 5' primer, a second PCR ran 7 to 11 cycles. One entry per CDR3 protein results from TCRdb running MiXCR on the 5' RACE reads. The data contain roughly 550,000 distinct CDR3 sequences, less than 25% of them singletons. These data are also associated with another study on T cells of mothers and their children.

The sequenced material came from blood. The receptors were sampled from a boy younger than 18 in good health.

The sample holds a few counts of this clonotype. The V gene is TRBV7-2, the J gene TRBJ2-3; TRBD2 aligns across 13 bases. CDR3 length equals 15 residues. V shed 9 bases and J 2 bases; nucleotides not matched to a gene: 5. Germline V CDR1 and CDR2: SGHTA, FQGNSA. CDR3 sequence reads: CASRTSGSSTDTQYF. In DNA, the CDR3 is TGTGCCAGTAGGACTAGCGGGAGCTCCACAGATACGCAGTATTTT.

The chain has TRBV10-3 and TRBJ1-2, with unresolved D. Germline assignment: CDR1 ENHRY and CDR2 SYGVKD. This CDR3 has 12 amino acids. Trimming cost V 10 bases and J 4 bases, with 13 bases left between them. Here the CDR3 reads CATPGRGYGYTF. As DNA, the CDR3 is TGTGCCACCCCGGGTAGAGGCTATGGCTACACCTTC.

The rearrangement joins TRBV6-5 to TRBJ1-2; D unclear. The length of the CDR3 is 17 residues. CDR1 and CDR2 from the germline V gene are MNHEY and SVGAGI. V was clipped by 2 bases and J by 4 bases, with 20 bases between them. The CDR3 bases are TGTGCCAGCAGTTACATTACGGGCGATCCCCCGATCTATGGCTACACCTTC. Its protein is CASSYITGDPPIYGYTF.

This clonotype is a singleton in its sample. The chain recombines TRBV20-1 with TRBJ2-1, with TRBD2 identical over 13 bases. In germline, CDR1 is DFQATT, CDR2 SNEGSKA (reference sequence). Trimming cost V 0 bases and J 4 bases; bases outside gene matches: 9. This CDR3 is 18 amino acids long. The chain's CDR3 is CSARDSGLAGVSYNEQFF. The CDR3 DNA reads TGCAGTGCTAGAGATTCCGGACTAGCGGGAGTTTCGTACAATGAGCAGTTCTTC.

This clonotype was picked up a small number of times. The genes are TRBV18 and TRBJ2-3, with TRBD2 matching 7 bases. The CDR3 length is 16 residues. V trimming: 3 bases; J trimming: 0 bases; junction bases outside the gene matches: 6. Germline CDR1 KGHSH, CDR2 LQKENI. CDR3 DNA: TGTGCCAGCTCACCTGGCGGGAGAATAAGCACAGATACGCAGTATTTT. Translation: CASSPGGRISTDTQYF. Together with reference TRBV18 and TRBJ2-3, the CDR3 gives the full variable domain: NAGVMQNPRHLVRRRGQEARLRCSPMKGHSHVYWYRQLPEEGLKFMVYLQKENIIDESGMPKERFSAEFPKEGPSILRIQQVVRGDSAAYFCASSPGGRISTDTQYFGPGTRLTVL.

The V gene is TRBV20-1, the J gene TRBJ1-2; D perhaps matches TRBD1 (5 bases). The length of the CDR3 is 15 residues. In germline, CDR1 is DFQATT, CDR2 SNEGSKA (reference sequence). V shed 6 bases and J shed 0 bases, with 17 bases lying between them. The CDR3 DNA is TGCAGTGCCTGGTCGGGGGGGGAAACTAACTATGGCTACACCTTC. It yields the protein CSAWSGGETNYGYTF.

At least ten counts were recorded for this clonotype. The chain uses TRBV28 and TRBJ2-5, with a weak D call TRBD2 (6 bases). V was shortened by 4 bases and J by 5 bases, with 11 bases between the two germline ends. From germline, CDR1 is MDHEN and CDR2 SYDVKM. This CDR3 contains 13 residues. This CDR3 reads CASSYGGIETQYF. The CDR3 bases are TGTGCCAGCAGTTATGGCGGGATTGAGACCCAGTACTTC.

V and J are TRBV2 and TRBJ2-1; D is unclear. Germline V gene data show CDR1 as SNHLY and CDR2 as FYNNEI. The CDR3 covers 11 residues. Deletions cut 6 bases from V and 9 bases from J, with 9 bases between. The DNA of the CDR3 is TGTGCCAGCAGCTCAGTCGCTGAGCAGTTCTTC. Translation gives CASSSVAEQFF.

This clonotype appeared many times. The rearrangement links TRBV5-5 to TRBJ1-1, with D unclear. The CDR3 is 14 residues long. V was pared by 5 bases and J by 1 base, with 12 bases between. Germline V gene sequence: CDR1 SGHKS, CDR2 YYEKEE (reference sequence). The CDR3 spells CASSRRRWNTEAFF. CDR3 DNA sequence: TGTGCCAGCAGTCGTAGAAGGTGGAACACTGAAGCTTTCTTT.

CDR3 in DNA: TGCAGCGTTGATTCCGGGACAGGGGCGTACAATGAGCAGTTCTTC. This sequence encodes CSVDSGTGAYNEQFF. The rearrangement links TRBV29-1 to TRBJ2-1, with 10 nucleotides matching TRBD1. Germline values: CDR1 SQVTM, CDR2 ANQGSEA. V was pared by 3 bases and J by 4 bases, with 6 bases of the junction left unmatched. This CDR3 has 15 residues.

This clonotype was picked up many times. The chain carries TRBV7-9 and TRBJ2-5; 8 bases line up with TRBD2. Germline-derived CDR1 and CDR2 are SEHNR and FQNEAQ (reference sequence). With 5 bases clipped from V and 4 bases from J, the junction kept 9 bases outside the gene matches. The CDR3 has 15 amino acids. CDR3: CASSPDGGARETQYF. In DNA form, the CDR3 reads TGTGCCAGCAGCCCTGACGGGGGGGCCCGAGAGACCCAGTACTTC. Variable domain in full (rest from reference TRBV7-9 and TRBJ2-5): DTGVSQNPRHKITKRGQNVTFRCDPISEHNRLYWYRQTLGQGPEFLTYFQNEAQLEKSRLLSDRFSAERPKGSFSTLEIQRTEQGDSAMYLCASSPDGGARETQYFGPGTRLLVL.

V is TRBV7-6 and J is TRBJ1-2, with TRBD1 as a possible D gene (6 bases). The CDR3 runs 15 residues. Germline V gene sequence: CDR1 SGHVS, CDR2 FNYEAQ. V was trimmed by 2 bases and J by 6 bases, leaving 16 bases between them. The CDR3 DNA is TGTGCCAGCAGCTTAAATGGGGGCAGAGATCATGGCTACACCTTC. It is translated as CASSLNGGRDHGYTF.

The table lists this clonotype with many counts. The chain recombines TRBV20-1 with TRBJ2-1; 10 nucleotides align to TRBD2. The J segment lost 1 base and the V segment lost 4 bases, leaving 4 bases of the junction unmatched. CDR3 size: 15 residues. Germline CDR1 and CDR2: DFQATT and SNEGSKA (reference sequence). CDR3 sequence reads: CSAKLAGTSYNEQFF. The CDR3 DNA follows: TGCAGTGCTAAACTAGCGGGGACATCCTACAATGAGCAGTTCTTC.

This clonotype was found a few times. Mismatch with germline at one junction end may stem from a read error. J is TRBJ1-5 and V is TRBV4-2, with D unclear. In germline, CDR1 is LGHNA, CDR2 YNFKEQ. The CDR3 is 14 residues long. CDR3 sequence reads: CASSQATEDQPQHF. DNA of the CDR3: TGTGCCAGCAGTCAAGCGACGGAGGATCAGCCCCAGCATTTT.

The J gene is TRBJ2-1, the V gene TRBV11-1; a possible D gene is TRBD1 (6 bases). V was pared by 3 bases and J by 7 bases, with 13 bases between. The CDR3 spans 14 residues. Germline CDR1 and CDR2: SGHAT and FQDESV (reference sequence). CDR3 nucleotide sequence: TGTGCCAGCAGCTTGGTCCAGGGGAATAATGAGCAGTTCTTC. Its protein product is CASSLVQGNNEQFF.

The CDR3 DNA sequence: TGTGCCAGCAGCTTCACCGGGACTAGCGACCAAGAGACCCAGTACTTC. Translating it yields CASSFTGTSDQETQYF. This chain connects TRBV7-2 to TRBJ2-5; 10 bases match TRBD2. J was trimmed by 0 bases and V by 3 bases; bases with no gene match: 4. This CDR3 is 16 amino acids long. Germline V gene sequence: CDR1 SGHTA, CDR2 FQGNSA.

The gene calls are TRBV30 and TRBJ1-2, with D uncertain. Trimming removed 2 bases from V and 7 bases from J, with 14 bases in between. The CDR3 sequence is 13 residues long. The germline V gene encodes CDR1 GTSNPN and CDR2 SVGIG (reference sequence). The CDR3 region is CAWSRRWLGGYTF. In DNA form, the CDR3 reads TGTGCCTGGAGTCGCAGGTGGCTGGGTGGCTACACCTTC.